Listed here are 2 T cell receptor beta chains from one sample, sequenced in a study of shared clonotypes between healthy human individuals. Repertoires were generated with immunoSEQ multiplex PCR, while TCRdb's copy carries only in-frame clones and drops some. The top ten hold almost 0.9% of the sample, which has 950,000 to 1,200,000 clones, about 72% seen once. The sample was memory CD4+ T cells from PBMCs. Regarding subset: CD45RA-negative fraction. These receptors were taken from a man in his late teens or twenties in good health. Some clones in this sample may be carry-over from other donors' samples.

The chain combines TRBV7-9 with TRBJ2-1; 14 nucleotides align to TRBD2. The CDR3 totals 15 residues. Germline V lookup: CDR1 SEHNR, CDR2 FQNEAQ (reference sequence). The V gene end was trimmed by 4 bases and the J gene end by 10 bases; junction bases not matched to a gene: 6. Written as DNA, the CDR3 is TGTGCCAGCAGCTCGACGGGACTAGCGGGGGAAGAGCAGTTCTTC. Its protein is CASSSTGLAGEEQFF. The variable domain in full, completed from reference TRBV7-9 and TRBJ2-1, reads DTGVSQNPRHKITKRGQNVTFRCDPISEHNRLYWYRQTLGQGPEFLTYFQNEAQLEKSRLLSDRFSAERPKGSFSTLEIQRTEQGDSAMYLCASSSTGLAGEEQFFGPGTRLTVL.

The CDR3 DNA follows: TGTGCCAGCAGTGTCCTATTGGGGGGAGTGAACACTGAAGCTTTCTTT. It encodes CASSVLLGGVNTEAFF. The chain uses TRBV6-1 and TRBJ1-1, with D tentatively TRBD1 (5 bases). This CDR3 has 16 residues. Germline CDR1 reads MNHNS; CDR2 reads SASEGT. Trimming cost V 4 bases and J 0 bases, with 15 bases left between them.